The rows below give T cell receptor beta chains drawn from one sample of a study of cytomegalovirus exposure and HLA in healthy donors. The method was immunoSEQ multiplex PCR; TCRdb's version includes in-frame clones alone and lacks a portion of them. The data hold 150,000 to 200,000 clones, with 75% to 85% observed a single time. Sequencing input: PBMCs. The receptor set was obtained from a woman aged 25 to 39 in good health and CMV-seropositive. Each CDR3 is given with its conserved first and last residue. The order of the fields is V gene, clone size, J gene, D gene, CDR3 length, CDR3 DNA, CDR3 protein. D genes are given only for firm matches. Clone size is given for some rows only: seen once, a few or many times, or a class if the clone is expanded.

>TRBV7-3|NA|TRBJ1-4|NA|13
TGTGCCAGCAGCTTGGGCGCAGGAGAAAAACTGTTTTTT
CASSLGAGEKLFF
>TRBV7-7|NA|TRBJ2-2|NA|14
TGTGCTAGCAGCATGCGGCCCAGTGAGGGGGAGCTGTTTTTT
CASSMRPSEGELFF
>TRBV5-6|NA|TRBJ2-5|TRBD2|14
TGTGCCACTTCTTCGGGAGGGCCTCGGGAGACCCAGTACTTC
CATSSGGPRETQYF
>TRBV6-1|NA|TRBJ2-7|TRBD1|14
TGTGCCAGCAGTGCGCGTCAGGGGGCCTACGAGCAGTACTTC
CASSARQGAYEQYF
>TRBV30|NA|TRBJ2-5|NA|12
TGTGCCTGGAGTGATGAACGGGGGACCCAGTACTTC
CAWSDERGTQYF
>TRBV28|few|TRBJ1-3|NA|14
TGTGCCAGCAGTTCCAGACGTAGCGGAAACACCATATATTTT
CASSSRRSGNTIYF
>TRBV9|NA|TRBJ1-4|NA|16
TGTGCCAGCAGCCTTGGACAGTTTCGGACTAATGAAAAACTGTTTTTT
CASSLGQFRTNEKLFF
>TRBV7-8|NA|TRBJ2-7|TRBD1|13
TGTGCCAGCAGCTTGGGACAGGTCTACGAGCAGTACTTC
CASSLGQVYEQYF
>TRBV20-1|NA|TRBJ1-2|NA|11
TGCAGTACAGGGTTTAACTATGGCTACACCTTC
CSTGFNYGYTF
>TRBV19|NA|TRBJ2-2|NA|15
TGTGCCAGTAGTATAGATCTTGGACTCCCCGGGGAGCTGTTTTTT
CASSIDLGLPGELFF
>TRBV6-5|NA|TRBJ2-2|NA|15
TGTGCCAGCAGTTACCTGGCCCGGGGCACCGGGGAGCTGTTTTTT
CASSYLARGTGELFF
>TRBV4-1|NA|TRBJ2-3|TRBD2|19
TGCGCCAGCAGCCAAGGTATCGGCGGGAGGGCCGAGGGTTTAGATACGCAGTATTTT
CASSQGIGGRAEGLDTQYF
>TRBV7-6|NA|TRBJ1-3|NA|15
TGTGCCAGCAGCTTACGGGAGGACTCTGGAAACACCATATATTTT
CASSLREDSGNTIYF
>TRBV9|NA|TRBJ1-2|TRBD1|15
TGTGCCAGCAGCGTAGCCTCGGGACAGTACTATGGCTACACCTTC
CASSVASGQYYGYTF
>TRBV15|few|TRBJ2-3|TRBD2|16
TGTGCCACCAGCAAGGGAGCGGGACTCCTCGACGATACGCAGTATTTT
CATSKGAGLLDDTQYF
>TRBV11-3|NA|TRBJ2-1|NA|12
TGTGCCAGCAGCCCAGCGGGCGGTGAGCAGTTCTTC
CASSPAGGEQFF
>TRBV4-1|NA|TRBJ1-6|TRBD1|14
TGCGCCAGCAGCCAAGGGATACAGGGGGTACCCCTCCACTTT
CASSQGIQGVPLHF
>TRBV15|once|TRBJ2-7|NA|13
TGTGCCACCAGCCGCCTACAGGGTAGGGAGCAGTACTTC
CATSRLQGREQYF
>TRBV28|once|TRBJ1-5|NA|15
TGTGCCAGCAGTTTCGGCAGGGAAGAGTGGCAGCCCCAGCATTTT
CASSFGREEWQPQHF
>TRBV7-9|NA|TRBJ1-1|NA|14
TGTGCCAGCAGTCCAGGGACAAGGAACACTGAAGCTTTCTTT
CASSPGTRNTEAFF
>TRBV21-1|NA|TRBJ1-1|NA|15
TGTGCCAGCAGCAAAGGGCCCCAGGGGAACACTGAAGCTTTCTTT
CASSKGPQGNTEAFF
>TRBV4-2|few|TRBJ2-2|NA|18
TGTGCCAGCAGCCAAGATGGGGGGGCTAGCGAGAACACCGGGGAGCTGTTTTTT
CASSQDGGASENTGELFF
>TRBV9|few|TRBJ1-1|NA|14
TGTGCCAGCAGCCCCGGTTGGCGGGACACTGAAGCTTTCTTT
CASSPGWRDTEAFF
>TRBV6-1|few|TRBJ2-3|TRBD2|17
TGTGCCAGCAGTGAAATAAGACTAGCGGGGGGGGCAGATACGCAGTATTTT
CASSEIRLAGGADTQYF
>TRBV19|NA|TRBJ1-5|TRBD1|16
TGTGCCAGTAGTAACCTACAGGGGTTTGGCAATCAGCCCCAGCATTTT
CASSNLQGFGNQPQHF
>TRBV4-1|once|TRBJ2-7|NA|11
TGCGCCAGCAGCCAGGACGGGGTCGGGTACTTC
CASSQDGVGYF
>TRBV10-3|NA|TRBJ1-5|TRBD1|13
TGTGCCATACGACAGGGGATTCGTCAGCCCCAGCATTTT
CAIRQGIRQPQHF
>TRBV7-8|NA|TRBJ1-2|NA|15
TGTGCCAGCAGCTTCTTTACAGGAGCTAACTATGGCTACACCTTC
CASSFFTGANYGYTF
>TRBV7-3|NA|TRBJ2-5|TRBD1|15
TGTGCCAGCAGCTTAGGGACAGGGGTCTTCGAGACCCAGTACTTC
CASSLGTGVFETQYF